The T cell receptor (beta chain) described here comes from a study of cytomegalovirus exposure and HLA in healthy donors. Study at large: The Caucasian-associated ancestry cluster contained about 80% of the approximately 430 genotyped donors.

Remarks on this clone: What it binds is not known.

Overall study results and limits: Among TCR sequences, most were rare, though some public TCRs appeared in many donors. The study listed roughly 160 cytomegalovirus-associated TCR beta chains.

Primers for the PCR totalled 60 Vbeta and 13 Jbeta. The table came from immunoSEQ multiplex PCR; TCRdb's copy has only in-frame clones and leaves some out. Of approximately 200,000 clones in the sample, around 75% are singletons; the top ten hold around 3.2%. The CDR3 runs 14 residues. Germline CDR1 reads LNHNV; CDR2 reads YYDKDF (reference sequence). J was trimmed by 3 bases and V by 9 bases; bases with no gene match: 7. V usage is TRBV15 and J usage is TRBJ2-2; TRBD2 aligns across 7 bases. The sequenced material came from PBMCs. The clonotype was recovered from a woman aged 25 to 39 in good health and CMV-seropositive. The CDR3 protein is CATSGEAYTGELFF. CDR3 bases: TGTGCCACAAGCGGGGAGGCCTACACCGGGGAGCTGTTTTTT.